This TCR beta chain derives from a study of neoadjuvant anti-PD-1 for oral cavity cancer. Analysis of PBMCs was direct, with no culture step. This CDR3 has 14 residues. Germline V lookup: CDR1 SGHAT, CDR2 FQNNGV. Trimming removed 4 bases at V and 4 bases at J, with 10 bases between. Here immunoSEQ multiplex PCR was the method, and the copy in TCRdb shows in-frame clones only, minus some. Of tens of thousands of clones listed, more than 70% were seen once; the top ten hold nearly 3.5%. This clonotype was obtained from a person aged 40-85 years with oral cavity squamous cell carcinoma. Sequenced here: PBMCs, sampled before nivolumab (anti-PD-1) treatment. The chain has TRBV11-2 and TRBJ1-4; the D is unclear. The CDR3 DNA is TGTGCCAGCAGCTCCGGTGATTTTAATGAAAAACTGTTTTTT. It is translated as CASSSGDFNEKLFF. Full variable domain (rest looked up from reference TRBV11-2 and TRBJ1-4): EAGVAQSPRYKIIEKRQSVAFWCNPISGHATLYWYQQILGQGPKLLIQFQNNGVVDDSQLPKDRFSAERLKGVDSTLKIQPAKLEDSAVYLCASSSGDFNEKLFFGSGTQLSVL.